Below are 20 T cell receptor beta chains sequenced from a single sample in a study of technical replicates of blood from a few donors (dated by TCRdb to about 2017). Library generation was performed with the immunoSEQ multiplex PCR assay. What TCRdb holds here is the immuneACCESS table cut down to in-frame rearrangements. Part of the clones is not present; checked against another copy, under half of the missing clones reflect an unresolved V gene, and the others are unexplained. The sample profile shows 60,000 to 90,000 clones; 95% to 97% of them were found once. In total, the top ten clones hold around 0.22% of the sample. Sequenced sample: T cells isolated from PBMCs. These receptors were collected from a human donor in good health.

The chain links TRBV28 to TRBJ1-4; 9 bases agree with TRBD1. The CDR3 runs 14 residues. Germline V gives CDR1 MDHEN, CDR2 SYDVKM. J was trimmed by 8 bases and V by 7 bases; bases with no gene match: 8. The CDR3 DNA reads as TGTGCCAGCACTAGGGGGACAGGGTGGGAAAAACTGTTTTTT. It yields the protein CASTRGTGWEKLFF. The full variable domain, rest sourced from reference TRBV28 and TRBJ1-4, is DVKVTQSSRYLVKRTGEKVFLECVQDMDHENMFWYRQDPGLGLRLIYFSYDVKMKEKGDIPEGYSVSREKKERFSLILESASTNQTSMYLCASTRGTGWEKLFFGSGTQLSVL.

The J gene is TRBJ2-3, the V gene TRBV6-1; the match to TRBD2 covers 7 bases. J lost 2 bases, V lost 7 bases, and 9 bases had no gene match. Looked up from germline, CDR1 is MNHNS and CDR2 is SASEGT. The CDR3 totals 15 residues. The CDR3 sequence is CASTYERGSTDTQYF. CDR3 DNA sequence: TGTGCCAGCACGTACGAGCGGGGTTCCACAGATACGCAGTATTTT.

The sample holds one count of this clone. As DNA, the CDR3 is TGTGCCATCAGTGCTAGCGGGGGATCCTACAATGAGCAGTTCTTC. This encodes CAISASGGSYNEQFF. The rearrangement links TRBV10-3 to TRBJ2-1; 10 positions match TRBD2. The CDR3 is 15 amino acids. The junction had 1 base not matched to a gene; V was cut back by 4 bases and J by 1 base. Germline V lookup: CDR1 ENHRY, CDR2 SYGVKD.

The chain recombines TRBV9 with TRBJ2-1, with TRBD2 matching 8 bases. Germline assignment: CDR1 SGDLS and CDR2 YYNGEE. The length of the CDR3 is 12 residues. V gave up 3 bases and J gave up 15 bases; unmatched junction bases: 8. The CDR3 DNA sequence: TGTGCCAGCAGCGATCCGGGACTAGTGGCGTTCTTC. Amino acid sequence: CASSDPGLVAFF. Together with reference TRBV9 and TRBJ2-1, the CDR3 gives the full variable domain: DSGVTQTPKHLITATGQRVTLRCSPRSGDLSVYWYQQSLDQGLQFLIQYYNGEERAKGNILERFSAQQFPDLHSELNLSSLELGDSALYFCASSDPGLVAFFGPGTRLTVL.

The chain carries TRBV28 and TRBJ1-1; 8 nucleotides match TRBD1. The ends lost 2 bases at V and 11 bases at J; junction bases unmatched: 1. CDR1 is MDHEN and CDR2 is SYDVKM in the germline V gene. CDR3 length equals 11 residues. The CDR3 DNA is TGTGCCAGCAGTTTAAGGACAGGGGCTTTCTTT. Protein product: CASSLRTGAFF. Complete variable domain (other parts from reference TRBV28 and TRBJ1-1): DVKVTQSSRYLVKRTGEKVFLECVQDMDHENMFWYRQDPGLGLRLIYFSYDVKMKEKGDIPEGYSVSREKKERFSLILESASTNQTSMYLCASSLRTGAFFGQGTRLTVV.

This rearrangement joins TRBV6-1 to TRBJ2-1, with TRBD2 as a possible D gene (5 bases). V lost 0 bases and J 3 bases, leaving 15 bases between the germline ends. The germline gives CDR1 MNHNS, CDR2 SASEGT. There are 17 residues in the CDR3. DNA of the CDR3: TGTGCCAGCAGTGAAGCCTCAAGCGGAACGCTCTACAATGAGCAGTTCTTC. It yields the protein CASSEASSGTLYNEQFF.

The V call is TRBV5-1, the J call TRBJ1-4, with D tentatively TRBD1 (5 bases). V lost 4 bases and J 3 bases, leaving 13 bases between the germline ends. The germline V gene has CDR1 SGHRS and CDR2 YFSETQ. This CDR3 has 15 residues. CDR3 loop: CASSVQGPANEKLFF. CDR3 coding DNA: TGCGCCAGCAGCGTTCAGGGTCCTGCTAATGAAAAACTGTTTTTT.

V gene TRBV14 combines with J gene TRBJ2-5, with TRBD2 as a possible D gene (6 bases). In germline, CDR1 is SGHDN, CDR2 FVKESK. CDR3 length equals 14 residues. The V end lost 2 bases, the J end lost 7 bases, and 14 bases lay between the germline ends. For the CDR3, the DNA is TGTGCCAGCAGCCAAAGGGACTCCCTAGGGACCCAGTACTTC. This codes for CASSQRDSLGTQYF.

This rearrangement joins TRBV6-1 to TRBJ1-2, with TRBD1 as a possible D gene (5 bases). In germline, CDR1 is MNHNS, CDR2 SASEGT. Trimming took off 6 bases at V and 4 bases at J, with 12 bases between the two ends. This CDR3 has 13 residues. This chain's CDR3 is CASSQGFGYGYTF. The DNA for the CDR3 is TGTGCCAGCAGCCAGGGTTTTGGCTATGGCTACACCTTC.

CDR3 sequence reads: CASSFGLAAQETQYF. In nucleotides, the CDR3 is TGTGCCAGCAGCTTCGGACTAGCGGCCCAAGAGACCCAGTACTTC. The chain recombines TRBV5-6 with TRBJ2-5; 10 nucleotides align to TRBD2. The CDR3 loop spans 15 amino acids. Trimming took 2 bases from V and 1 from J; bases not matched to a gene: 2. Germline assignment: CDR1 SGHDT and CDR2 YYEEEE.

The rearrangement joins TRBV2 to TRBJ1-1; no clear D. This CDR3 spans 15 amino acids. CDR1 is SNHLY, CDR2 FYNNEI, per germline. The germline V and J ends were trimmed by 0 bases and 1 base, with 9 bases remaining between them. DNA for the CDR3: TGTGCCAGCAGTGAAGCTCGGTCTAGGAACACTGAAGCTTTCTTT. This sequence encodes CASSEARSRNTEAFF.

Here the CDR3 reads CASSSAGSYGNTIYF. CDR3 nucleotide sequence: TGTGCCAGCAGTTCCGCGGGATCCTATGGAAACACCATATATTTT. The chain carries TRBV6-5 and TRBJ1-3; D call uncertain. The CDR3 length is 15 residues. Germline V gene data show CDR1 as MNHEY and CDR2 as SVGAGI. Trimming removed 4 bases at V and 3 bases at J, with 13 bases between.

The chain links TRBV5-4 to TRBJ2-5, with TRBD2 as a possible D gene (5 bases). The ends were cut back, 4 bases at V and 9 bases at J, with 19 bases in the middle. The CDR3 consists of 14 residues. Per the germline V gene, CDR1 is SGHNT and CDR2 is YYREEE (reference sequence). The CDR3 reads CASSEGPQEESQYF. The CDR3 DNA follows: TGTGCCAGCAGCGAGGGCCCACAAGAGGAGTCCCAGTACTTC.

This rearrangement joins TRBV13 to TRBJ2-5; 12 nucleotides line up with TRBD1. J gave up 5 bases and V 3 bases, and 16 bases lay outside the gene matches. Germline assignment: CDR1 PRHDT and CDR2 FYEKMQ (reference sequence). This CDR3 is built from 19 residues. Written as DNA, the CDR3 is TGTGCCAGCAGCTTCGGGGGGGATCCGGGACAGGGGGCATGGGAGACCCAGTACTTC. This codes for CASSFGGDPGQGAWETQYF.

The V and J genes are TRBV6-1 and TRBJ1-3; 7 bases match TRBD1. The CDR3 is made up of 15 amino acids. The J segment lost 4 bases and the V segment lost 3 bases, leaving 6 bases of the junction unmatched. Germline values: CDR1 MNHNS, CDR2 SASEGT. The CDR3 DNA sequence: TGTGCCAGCAGTGAGAGAGGGGGCGCCGGAAACACCATATATTTT. Translating it yields CASSERGGAGNTIYF.

The chain uses TRBV11-3 and TRBJ2-7; 8 bases fit TRBD2. The CDR3 covers 15 residues. The germline gives CDR1 SGHNT, CDR2 YENEEA. Trimming cost V 5 bases and J 2 bases; bases outside gene matches: 8. CDR3 loop: CASSPLAGIPYEQYF. CDR3 DNA sequence: TGTGCCAGCAGCCCTCTAGCGGGTATCCCCTACGAGCAGTACTTC. Drawing the rest from reference TRBV11-3 and TRBJ2-7, the complete variable domain is EAGVVQSPRYKIIEKKQPVAFWCNPISGHNTLYWYLQNLGQGPELLIRYENEEAVDDSQLPKDRFSAERLKGVDSTLKIQPAELGDSAVYLCASSPLAGIPYEQYFGPGTRLTVT.

In DNA form, the CDR3 reads TGTGCCAGCAGCCCGGACAGGATCTACGAGCAGTACTTC. Translating it yields CASSPDRIYEQYF. The genes are TRBV11-2 and TRBJ2-7; 7 nucleotides match TRBD1. J lost 3 bases, V lost 5 bases, and 4 bases had no gene match. Germline V gives CDR1 SGHAT, CDR2 FQNNGV. This CDR3 region has 13 residues.

This clone has only one observation. The chain uses TRBV27 and TRBJ2-5; possible D gene TRBD1, 5 bases. The CDR3 spans 14 residues. V lost 3 bases and J lost 6, with 14 bases in between. CDR1 MNHEY and CDR2 SMNVEV come from the germline V gene (reference sequence). The CDR3 DNA reads TGTGCCAGCAGTTTGAGCTTGGGGCTGAAGACCCAGTACTTC. Amino acids: CASSLSLGLKTQYF.

V gene TRBV6-1 combines with J gene TRBJ1-5; possible D gene TRBD1, 5 bases. Germline V gene lookup returns CDR1 MNHNS and CDR2 SASEGT. The CDR3 is made up of 14 amino acids. V was clipped by 7 bases and J by 6 bases, with 16 bases between them. CDR3 DNA sequence: TGTGCCAGCATCGAAGGAGGGGAGGGTCAGCCCCAGCATTTT. It encodes CASIEGGEGQPQHF.

The CDR3 DNA follows: TGTGCCAGCAGCGCCGGGACAGGGTCCAAAAACATTCAGTACTTC. Translation: CASSAGTGSKNIQYF. J is TRBJ2-4 and V is TRBV9; TRBD1 matches at 9 bases. The CDR3 contains 15 residues. Germline CDR1 and CDR2: SGDLS and YYNGEE. Germline trimming cut 3 bases from V and 2 bases from J; bases unmatched to any gene: 3.